A selection of T cell receptor beta chains follows, all from one sample in a study of tumor-infiltrating lymphocytes in primary liver carcinoma. TCRdb redid the calling of the multiplex PCR reads with MiXCR, one entry per CDR3 protein. Here the sample spans some 120,000 distinct CDR3 sequences, 50% to 80% being singletons. The sample taken for sequencing was liver tumor tissue from sampling region 3. These TCRs come from a woman aged 60-75 years with primary liver carcinoma and hepatitis B virus infection. Both conserved end residues are part of each CDR3. The order of the fields is V gene, J gene, D gene, CDR3 protein. The D gene is left open where the match is weak.

TRBV11-2	TRBJ2-2	TRBD2	CASSSGAGSGELFF
TRBV5-1	TRBJ2-7	-	CASSLDSQAYEQYF
TRBV11-2	TRBJ2-3	-	CASSLTRGTDTQYF
TRBV6-2/TRBV6-3	TRBJ1-5	-	CASSHRTGHNRPQHF
TRBV6-5	TRBJ2-1	TRBD2	CASGRKRGDDNEQFF
TRBV6-5	-	TRBD2	CASSRAGVGNQPQYF
TRBV12-3/TRBV12-4	TRBJ2-1	TRBD1	CASSTSGGWYNEQFF
TRBV5-1	TRBJ2-7	-	CASRVQETYEQYF
TRBV19	TRBJ1-2	TRBD1	CASSDPGTGGDRSYGYTF
TRBV11-3	TRBJ2-1	TRBD2	CTSSATSGGQYDEQFF
TRBV5-5	TRBJ1-1	-	CVSSFSGQTEAFF
TRBV6-1	TRBJ1-1	-	CANYMGTEAFF
TRBV28	TRBJ1-5	TRBD1	CASISDREVSSNQPKHF
TRBV29-1	TRBJ2-7	TRBD2	CSVENSGSPPYEQYF
TRBV6-1	TRBJ2-1	TRBD1	CASHLDRASASEQFF
TRBV11-2	TRBJ2-3	TRBD2	CASSLILAGDTDTQYF
TRBV4-1	TRBJ1-2	-	CAISDSYGYTF
TRBV11-2	TRBJ2-5	-	CASSPPMVSTKTQYF
TRBV12-3/TRBV12-4	TRBJ2-5	-	CASSLWTQYF
TRBV12-3/TRBV12-4	TRBJ2-1	TRBD2	CASIDEREVPNEQFF
TRBV28	TRBJ2-7	TRBD2	CASSPLLSPEREEYF
TRBV11-2	TRBJ1-3	-	CASSLHLSSGTTIYF
TRBV14	TRBJ2-6	-	CASRKDRANVLTF